Included here is one T cell receptor beta chain sequence, with context. The clone's antigen remains unknown. A read error is possible here, since a much larger clone lies one base away. The sample is drawn from a study of human T cells and chemical hapten exposure (dated by TCRdb to the early 2020s). The study in broad terms: For sensitization, 2% DPC in acetone was applied to an approximately 2 cm by approximately 2 cm area of upper inner arm skin. Blood was sampled from patients pre-sensitization (week 0) and at 2, 6 and about 24 weeks after DPC sensitization. Weekly therapeutic DPC doses were additionally applied to the scalp of patients throughout the approximately 23-week study period. Libraries were pooled for sequencing, and variation in per-sample TCR yields was attributed mainly to small differences in library volumes within the pool. This study followed changes in the peripheral blood TCR repertoire in vivo during primary and secondary sensitization of alopecia patients to the hapten diphenylcyclopropenone (DPC). Patch testing was performed on the upper back with Finn chambers containing 0.01% DPC, and the patch tests were scored after 6 days according to International Contact Dermatitis Research Group standards. Alopecia areata with under or over 50% scalp involvement, alopecia totalis and alopecia universalis were represented in the patient cohort, which was mostly female. For TCR sequencing, blood came from some 31 alopecia patients at anywhere from one to four time points (pre-sensitization, 2, 6 and 24 weeks). Study-level results and caveats: After repeated subsampling, changes were observed in the strength of the expansion versus patch-test correlation and in the threshold at which the correlation became significant. Alopecia, a presumed autoimmune disease, was present in all patients, so the immune response of the patients might differ from that of healthy individuals. Compared with pre-sensitization or healthy control sets, expanded TCRs formed significantly more large CDR3 similarity clusters, which is consistent with antigen-driven responses. Patch test score correlated positively with the number of PT1 expanded TCRs, reaching significance at thresholds 8, 16 and 32 but not at 4. The number of TCRs above 1 in 1000 frequency did not change with DPC sensitization; there was no evidence of global repertoire structure alterations.

The meaning of the sample's time point label: patch test 3, about 24 weeks after DPC sensitization. The treatment or condition label, as the study defines it: therapeutic diphenylcyclopropenone sensitization with weekly scalp DPC. At each patch-test visit, blood was drawn before the patch test was applied. Patients were eligible if aged 18 to 70, diagnosed with alopecia and judged suitable for DPC therapy, and pregnant patients were excluded. Total RNA was extracted from unfractionated whole blood collected in Tempus Blood RNA tubes. The library relied on RACE. The sequencing machine was a NextSeq 500. During library preparation, unique molecular identifiers were attached to individual cDNA molecules so that TCRs could be counted in a quantitative, reproducible way. For every blood RNA sample, sequencing covered both the TCR alpha and TCR beta chains. The source study handled its data this way. The median number of TCRs per sample was approximately 93,000, ranging from 23,224 to 690,600. V, J and CDR3 annotation of the TCR reads was carried out using the Decombinator software suite. For PS versus PT1 abundance plots, all samples were subsampled to the same number of TCRs (28,000). Expanded TCRs were defined as absent before sensitization and observed at least eight times at the 2-week time point. The raw public reads went through TCRdb reprocessing: fastp at Q25, MiXCR clone calling, in-frame beta chains kept. Rows are combined by CDR3 protein, so each entry shows the most common genes and DNA. These V and J calls derive from TCRdb rather than the authors' analysis. Across this sample there are 130,000 or so distinct CDR3 sequences, with about 11% seen only once. The ten largest clones add up to under 2.5% of the sample.

From the cysteine through the phenylalanine, the CDR3 covers 15 amino acids. Solely the CDR3 DNA is kept, with 45 bases framed from the first base. The germline V gene supplies CDR1 SGHRS and CDR2 YFSETQ. V is trimmed back by 7 bases and J by 7 bases, and the junction contains 13 bases that no gene match accounts for. The rearrangement combines TRBV5-1 with TRBJ2-1, with 8 bases aligning to TRBD2. The sequence came from a woman between 50 and 59 years old with alopecia areata. Some clones in this sample may be carry-over from other donors' samples. Sequenced material: whole blood, taken in connection with sensitization to the hapten diphenylcyclopropenone (DPC). The CDR3 in this case is CASRPAPGLDNEQFF. Read as DNA, the sequence is TGCGCCAGCCGCCCGGCGCCGGGACTAGATAATGAGCAGTTCTTC.